This paragraph covers one T cell receptor (beta chain) sequence. Its antigen is undetermined. The time point: newly diagnosed, previously untreated cHL patient sample. Purification of CD4+ T cells from thawed PBMCs was performed via magnetic negative selection. Newly diagnosed, untreated classical Hodgkin lymphoma PBMCs served as comparison. The data were obtained in a study of PD-1 blockade in classical Hodgkin lymphoma. General study results and limits: Possible causes of repertoire differences, disease activity or prior therapy, remain undefined. Newly diagnosed patients reportedly had lower baseline TCR diversity than healthy donors.

TCRdb's table, derived via immunoSEQ multiplex PCR, lists solely in-frame clones and lacks some. The table lists 15,000 to 25,000 clones, around four fifths of them singletons. The V gene's germline CDR1 is SGHRS and CDR2 YFSETQ. With 0 bases clipped from V and 1 base from J, the junction kept 0 bases outside the gene matches. The CDR3 totals 15 residues. This chain links TRBV5-1 with TRBJ2-5; TRBD1 matches at 10 bases. Sequenced material: CD4+ T cells from blood. This TCR was sampled from a human donor with classical Hodgkin lymphoma. CDR3 sequence: CASSLGDRGQETQYF. Here the CDR3 DNA reads TGCGCCAGCAGCTTGGGGGACAGGGGCCAAGAGACCCAGTACTTC.